This TCR beta chain was documented in a study of blood T cell repertoires in COVID-19. The germline V gene encodes CDR1 GTSNPN and CDR2 SVGIG (reference sequence). The V end was cut by 5 bases, the J end by 4 bases, with 8 bases between. CDR3 size: 11 residues. Generated by immunoSEQ multiplex PCR, the TCRdb table keeps only in-frame clones and is missing some. Of about 170,000 clones listed, approximately 95% were seen once; the top ten hold roughly 4.4%. This clone appeared once. Sequences were obtained from peripheral blood. The source of this sequence is a woman aged 45-59 years with acute or convalescent COVID-19. The J gene is TRBJ1-2, the V gene TRBV30, with D possibly TRBD1 on 5 matching bases. The CDR3 sequence is CAWGASYGYTF. CDR3 sequence (DNA): TGTGCCTGGGGGGCCAGCTATGGCTACACCTTC.